This record covers a single T cell receptor (beta chain). The sample originates from a study of OX40 agonist ivuxolimab in advanced cancers. Here immunoSEQ multiplex PCR was the method, and the copy in TCRdb shows in-frame clones only, minus some. The sample has about 65,000 clones; roughly 87% are singletons. The starting material was CD4+ or CD8+ T cells sorted from blood, obtained in a trial of the OX40 agonist ivuxolimab. This receptor was identified in an adult with an advanced solid tumor such as melanoma, head and neck, liver or kidney cancer.

The DNA for the CDR3 is TGCGCCAGCAGCCTGGGAGGGACTAGCGGGGGGGAGCAGTTCTTC. It specifies CASSLGGTSGGEQFF. The chain carries TRBV5-1 and TRBJ2-1, with 15 bases matching TRBD2. V shed 4 bases and J 10 bases; nucleotides not matched to a gene: 6. This CDR3 has 15 amino acids. The germline CDR1 and CDR2 sequences are SGHRS and YFSETQ.